This T cell receptor beta chain was recovered during a study of T cell responses to AZD1222 COVID-19 vaccine. Notes on the study in general: Reportedly, nearly half of unique spike TCRs recognized epitopes outside B.1.351/B.1.1.7 mutations. White British people made up most donors, females outnumbered males, and clonal diversity was possibly underestimated. Repertoires were obtained only post-peak T cell response.

Of note for this clone: What it recognizes is unknown.

The CDR3 contains 14 residues. Germline V CDR1 and CDR2: ENHRY, SYGVKD. The V gene lost 7 bases and the J gene lost 8 bases, with 20 bases spanning the gap. Data came from immunoSEQ multiplex PCR; TCRdb stores just in-frame clones and leaves some out. Of about 180,000 clones in the sample, 90% are singletons; the top ten hold approximately 1.5%. This chain connects TRBV10-3 to TRBJ1-2; tentative D call: TRBD1 (5 bases). The TCR was taken from an adult in good health. This sample comprised peripheral blood, obtained on day 0 of AZD1222 vaccination. The CDR3 sequence: CAINPGTVAGGYTF. CDR3 sequence (DNA): TGTGCCATCAACCCGGGGACGGTTGCGGGGGGCTACACCTTC.